This T cell receptor (beta chain) was profiled in a study of human T cells and chemical hapten exposure. The CDR3 sequence is 12 residues long. Looked up from germline, CDR1 is MNHNY and CDR2 is SVGAGI (reference sequence). Trimming shortened V by 2 bases and J by 7 bases, and 7 bases separated the two germline ends. Time point given: pre-sensitization, week 0. Specified treatment: therapeutic diphenylcyclopropenone sensitization with weekly scalp DPC. Only after blood had been drawn was each patch test applied. TCRdb itself ran the RACE reads through MiXCR, one entry per CDR3 protein. Among roughly 64,000 distinct CDR3 sequences listed, about 11% were seen once. This clonotype has a count of ten or more.

This clonotype originated in a woman aged 40 to 49 with alopecia areata. Some clones in this sample may be carry-over from other donors' samples. The specimen was whole blood, collected in connection with sensitization to the hapten diphenylcyclopropenone (DPC). The V gene is TRBV6-6, the J gene TRBJ2-3, with unresolved D. The CDR3 DNA sequence: TGTGCCAGCAGTTACGTACCCCATACGCAGTATTTT. Amino acid sequence: CASSYVPHTQYF.